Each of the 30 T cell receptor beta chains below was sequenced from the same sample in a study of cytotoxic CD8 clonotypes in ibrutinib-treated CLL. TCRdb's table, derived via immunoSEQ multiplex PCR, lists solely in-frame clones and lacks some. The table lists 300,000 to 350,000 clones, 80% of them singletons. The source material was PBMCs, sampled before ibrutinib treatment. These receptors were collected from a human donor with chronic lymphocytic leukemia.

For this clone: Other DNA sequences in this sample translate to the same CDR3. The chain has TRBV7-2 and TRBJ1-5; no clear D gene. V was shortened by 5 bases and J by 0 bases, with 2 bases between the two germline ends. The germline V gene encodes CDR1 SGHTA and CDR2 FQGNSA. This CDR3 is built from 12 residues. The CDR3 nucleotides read TGTGCCAGCAGCAATAGCAATCAGCCCCAGCATTTT. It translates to CASSNSNQPQHF.

The CDR3 DNA follows: TGTGCCAGCAGTTTAACGTCCCGGGACAGGGAACAGTACTTC. Translated, it gives CASSLTSRDREQYF. The chain couples TRBV27 to TRBJ2-4; the match to TRBD1 covers 9 bases. The V gene end was trimmed by 2 bases and the J gene end by 13 bases; junction bases not matched to a gene: 9. The CDR3 is 14 residues long. Germline CDR1 is MNHEY and CDR2 is SMNVEV (reference sequence).

The CDR3 loop reads CASSSTGSSYEQYF. In DNA, the CDR3 is TGTGCCAGCAGCTCGACGGGAAGCTCCTACGAGCAGTACTTC. The chain has TRBV27 and TRBJ2-7; the D gene is possibly TRBD2 (5 bases). The germline V gene has CDR1 MNHEY and CDR2 SMNVEV (reference sequence). The CDR3 consists of 14 residues. Trimming shortened V by 6 bases and J by 0 bases, and 12 bases separated the two germline ends.

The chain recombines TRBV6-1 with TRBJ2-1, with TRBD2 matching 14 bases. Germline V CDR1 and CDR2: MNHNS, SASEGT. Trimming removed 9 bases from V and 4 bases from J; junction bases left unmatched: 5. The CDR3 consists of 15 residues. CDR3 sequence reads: CASTRLAGGYNEQFF. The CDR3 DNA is TGTGCCAGTACCCGACTAGCGGGGGGGTACAATGAGCAGTTCTTC.

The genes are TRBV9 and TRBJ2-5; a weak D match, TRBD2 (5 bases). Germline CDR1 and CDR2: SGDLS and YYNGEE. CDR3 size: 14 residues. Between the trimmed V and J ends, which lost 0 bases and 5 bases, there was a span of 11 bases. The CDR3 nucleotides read TGTGCCAGCAGCGTAGAGCCTAGCATGGAGACCCAGTACTTC. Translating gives CASSVEPSMETQYF.

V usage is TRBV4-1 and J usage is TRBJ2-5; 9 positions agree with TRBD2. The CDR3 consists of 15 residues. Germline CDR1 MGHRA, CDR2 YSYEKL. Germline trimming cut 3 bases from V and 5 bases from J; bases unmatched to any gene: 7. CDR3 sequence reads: CASSHPGTSRETQYF. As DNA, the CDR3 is TGCGCCAGCAGCCATCCCGGGACTAGCCGGGAGACCCAGTACTTC.

The CDR3 sequence is CASSPRVGLAGNEQFF. CDR3 bases: TGTGCCAGCAGCCCCCGAGTGGGACTAGCGGGCAATGAGCAGTTCTTC. The chain is built from TRBV9 and TRBJ2-1; TRBD2 agrees at 12 bases. After removal of 4 bases from V and 6 bases from J, the junction contained 8 bases not matched to a gene. Germline V gene sequence: CDR1 SGDLS, CDR2 YYNGEE. This CDR3 is built from 16 residues. The full variable domain, its missing parts supplied by reference TRBV9 and TRBJ2-1, is DSGVTQTPKHLITATGQRVTLRCSPRSGDLSVYWYQQSLDQGLQFLIQYYNGEERAKGNILERFSAQQFPDLHSELNLSSLELGDSALYFCASSPRVGLAGNEQFFGPGTRLTVL.

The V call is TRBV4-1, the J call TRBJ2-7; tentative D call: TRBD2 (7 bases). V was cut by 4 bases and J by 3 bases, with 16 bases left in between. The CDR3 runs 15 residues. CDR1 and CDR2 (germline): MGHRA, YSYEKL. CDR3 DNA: TGCGCCAGCAGCCTCGGAGGGGGGGGCAGCTACGAGCAGTACTTC. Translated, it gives CASSLGGGGSYEQYF.

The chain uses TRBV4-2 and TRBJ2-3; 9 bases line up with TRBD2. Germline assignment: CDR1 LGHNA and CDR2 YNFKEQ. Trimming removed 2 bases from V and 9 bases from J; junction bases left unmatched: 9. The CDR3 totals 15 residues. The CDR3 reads CASSQRYLAGDTQYF. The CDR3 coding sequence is TGTGCCAGCAGCCAACGGTATTTAGCGGGAGACACGCAGTATTTT.

The CDR3 DNA reads TGTGCCAGCAGCTTAGGACTAGCGGGTTCCTACGAGCAGTACTTC. Amino acids: CASSLGLAGSYEQYF. The chain employs TRBV5-4 and TRBJ2-7; 11 nucleotides line up with TRBD2. This CDR3 has 15 amino acids. V lost 2 bases, J lost 1 base, and 2 bases stayed unmatched. Germline V gene lookup returns CDR1 SGHNT and CDR2 YYREEE (reference sequence).

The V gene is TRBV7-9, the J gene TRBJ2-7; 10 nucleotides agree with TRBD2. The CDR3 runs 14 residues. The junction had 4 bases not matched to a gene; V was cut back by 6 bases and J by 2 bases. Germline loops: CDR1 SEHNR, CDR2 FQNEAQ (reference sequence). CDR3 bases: TGTGCCAGCAGACCTAGCGGGAGCACCTACGAGCAGTACTTC. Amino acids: CASRPSGSTYEQYF.

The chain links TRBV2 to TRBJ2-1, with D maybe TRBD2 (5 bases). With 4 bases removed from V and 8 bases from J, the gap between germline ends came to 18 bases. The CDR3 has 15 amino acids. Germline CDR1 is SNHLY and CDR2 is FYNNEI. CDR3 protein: CASSVTAGIGDEQFF. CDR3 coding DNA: TGTGCCAGCAGTGTTACGGCCGGGATAGGAGATGAGCAGTTCTTC.

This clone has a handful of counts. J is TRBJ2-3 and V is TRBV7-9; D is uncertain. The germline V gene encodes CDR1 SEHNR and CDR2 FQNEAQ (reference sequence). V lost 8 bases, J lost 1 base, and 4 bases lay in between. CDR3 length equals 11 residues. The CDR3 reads CASGGTDTQYF. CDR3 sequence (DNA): TGTGCCAGCGGGGGCACAGATACGCAGTATTTT.

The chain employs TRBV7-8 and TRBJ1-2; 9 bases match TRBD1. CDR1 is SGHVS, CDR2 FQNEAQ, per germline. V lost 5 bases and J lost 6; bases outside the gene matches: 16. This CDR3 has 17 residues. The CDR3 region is CASSAQIRDRVMDGYTF. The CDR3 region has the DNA TGTGCCAGCAGCGCTCAAATCCGGGACAGGGTCATGGATGGCTACACCTTC.

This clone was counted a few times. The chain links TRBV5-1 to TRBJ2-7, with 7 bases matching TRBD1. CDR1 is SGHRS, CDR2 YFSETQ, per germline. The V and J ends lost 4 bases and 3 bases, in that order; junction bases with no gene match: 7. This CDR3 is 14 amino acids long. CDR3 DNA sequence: TGCGCCAGCAGCCACGGGACAGAGGTCTACGAGCAGTACTTC. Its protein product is CASSHGTEVYEQYF. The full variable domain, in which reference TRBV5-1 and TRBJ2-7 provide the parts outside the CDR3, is KAGVTQTPRYLIKTRGQQVTLSCSPISGHRSVSWYQQTPGQGLQFLFEYFSETQRNKGNFPGRFSGRQFSNSRSEMNVSTLELGDSALYLCASSHGTEVYEQYFGPGTRLTVT.

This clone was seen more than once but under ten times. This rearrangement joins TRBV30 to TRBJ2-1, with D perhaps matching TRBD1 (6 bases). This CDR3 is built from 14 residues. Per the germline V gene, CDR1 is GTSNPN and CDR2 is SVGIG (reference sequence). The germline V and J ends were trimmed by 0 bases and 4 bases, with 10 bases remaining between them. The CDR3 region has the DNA TGTGCCTGGAGTGTACAGGGAGAGTACAATGAGCAGTTCTTC. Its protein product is CAWSVQGEYNEQFF.

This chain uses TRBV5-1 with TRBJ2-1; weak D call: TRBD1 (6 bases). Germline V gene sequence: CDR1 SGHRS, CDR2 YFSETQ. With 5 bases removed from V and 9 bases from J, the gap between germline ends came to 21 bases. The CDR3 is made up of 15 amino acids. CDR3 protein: CASRNPTGQMSEQFF. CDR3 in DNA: TGCGCCAGCAGGAACCCGACAGGTCAGATGAGTGAGCAGTTCTTC.

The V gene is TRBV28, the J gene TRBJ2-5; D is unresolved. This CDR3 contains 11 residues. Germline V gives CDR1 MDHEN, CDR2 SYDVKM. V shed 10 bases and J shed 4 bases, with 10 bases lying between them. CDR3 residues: CATLSRETQYF. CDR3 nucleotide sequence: TGTGCCACCCTTTCTCGAGAGACCCAGTACTTC.

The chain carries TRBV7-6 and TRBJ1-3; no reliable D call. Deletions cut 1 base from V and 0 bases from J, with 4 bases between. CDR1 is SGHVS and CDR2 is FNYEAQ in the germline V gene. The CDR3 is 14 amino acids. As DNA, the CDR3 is TGTGCCAGCAGCTTAGGCGTCTCTGGAAACACCATATATTTT. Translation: CASSLGVSGNTIYF.

Written as DNA, the CDR3 is TGTGCCAGCAGCCGAGACGGCAGACACGAGCAGTACTTC. This translates into CASSRDGRHEQYF. The chain couples TRBV4-2 to TRBJ2-7; D remains unclear. Trimming removed 4 bases from V and 5 bases from J, with 12 bases in between. The CDR3 totals 13 residues. The germline CDR1 and CDR2 sequences are LGHNA and YNFKEQ.

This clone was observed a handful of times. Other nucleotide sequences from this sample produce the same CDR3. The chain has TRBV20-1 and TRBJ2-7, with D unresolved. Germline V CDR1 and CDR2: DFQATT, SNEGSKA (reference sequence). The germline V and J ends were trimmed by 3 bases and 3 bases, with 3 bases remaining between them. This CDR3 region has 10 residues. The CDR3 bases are TGCAGTGCTAGGGGCTACGAGCAGTACTTC. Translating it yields CSARGYEQYF.

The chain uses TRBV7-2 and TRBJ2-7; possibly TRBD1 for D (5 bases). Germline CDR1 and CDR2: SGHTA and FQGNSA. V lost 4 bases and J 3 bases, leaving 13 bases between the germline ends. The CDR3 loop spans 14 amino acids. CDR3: CASSSNRILYEQYF. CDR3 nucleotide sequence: TGTGCCAGCAGCTCAAACAGGATCCTCTACGAGCAGTACTTC. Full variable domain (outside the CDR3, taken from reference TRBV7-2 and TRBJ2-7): GAGVSQSPSNKVTEKGKDVELRCDPISGHTALYWYRQSLGQGLEFLIYFQGNSAPDKSGLPSDRFSAERTGGSVSTLTIQRTQQEDSAVYLCASSSNRILYEQYFGPGTRLTVT.

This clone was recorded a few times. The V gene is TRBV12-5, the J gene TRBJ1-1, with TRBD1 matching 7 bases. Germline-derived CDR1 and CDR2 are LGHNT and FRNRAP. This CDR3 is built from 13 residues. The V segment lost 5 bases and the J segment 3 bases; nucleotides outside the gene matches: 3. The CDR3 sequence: CASGRDSYTEAFF. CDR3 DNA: TGTGCTAGTGGTAGGGACAGCTACACTGAAGCTTTCTTT.

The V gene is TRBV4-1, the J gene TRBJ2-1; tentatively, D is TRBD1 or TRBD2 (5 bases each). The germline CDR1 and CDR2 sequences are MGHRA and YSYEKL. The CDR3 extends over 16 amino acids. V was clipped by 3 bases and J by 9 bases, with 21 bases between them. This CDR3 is CASSHLFTEFGGEQFF. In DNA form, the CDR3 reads TGCGCCAGCAGCCATTTATTTACCGAGTTTGGGGGTGAGCAGTTCTTC.

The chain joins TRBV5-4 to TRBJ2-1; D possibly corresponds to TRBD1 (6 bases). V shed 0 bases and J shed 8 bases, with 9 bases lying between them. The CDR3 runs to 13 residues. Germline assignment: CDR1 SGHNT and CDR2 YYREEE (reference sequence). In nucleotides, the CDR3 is TGTGCCAGCAGCTTGGGACAGGTCGATGAGCAGTTCTTC. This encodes CASSLGQVDEQFF.

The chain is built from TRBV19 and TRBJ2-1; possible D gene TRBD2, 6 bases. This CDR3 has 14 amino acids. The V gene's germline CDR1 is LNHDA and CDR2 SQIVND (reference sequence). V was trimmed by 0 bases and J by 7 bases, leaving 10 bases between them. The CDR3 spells CASSIDDGGNEQFF. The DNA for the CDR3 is TGTGCCAGTAGTATAGACGACGGGGGAAATGAGCAGTTCTTC.

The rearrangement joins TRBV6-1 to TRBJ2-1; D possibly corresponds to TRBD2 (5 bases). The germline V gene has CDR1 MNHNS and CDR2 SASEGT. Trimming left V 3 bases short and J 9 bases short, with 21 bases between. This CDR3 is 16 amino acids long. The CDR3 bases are TGTGCCAGCAGTGACGAGGTCACGGTAGCGTGGGGTGAGCAGTTCTTC. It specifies CASSDEVTVAWGEQFF.

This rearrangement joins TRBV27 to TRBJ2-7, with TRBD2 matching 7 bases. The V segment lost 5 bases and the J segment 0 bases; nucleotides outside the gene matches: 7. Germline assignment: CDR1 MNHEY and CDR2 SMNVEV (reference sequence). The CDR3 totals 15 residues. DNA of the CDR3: TGTGCCAGCAGTCCTAGCGGAAGGGGCTCCTACGAGCAGTACTTC. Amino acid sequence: CASSPSGRGSYEQYF.

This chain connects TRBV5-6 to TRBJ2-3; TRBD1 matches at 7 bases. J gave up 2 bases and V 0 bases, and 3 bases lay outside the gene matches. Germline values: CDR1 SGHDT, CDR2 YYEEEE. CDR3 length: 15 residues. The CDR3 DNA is TGTGCCAGCAGCTTGGGGGACAGCTACACAGATACGCAGTATTTT. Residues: CASSLGDSYTDTQYF.

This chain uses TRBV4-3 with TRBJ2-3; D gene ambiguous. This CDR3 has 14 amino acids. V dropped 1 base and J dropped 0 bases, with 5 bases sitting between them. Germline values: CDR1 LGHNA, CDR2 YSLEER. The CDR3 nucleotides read TGCGCCAGCAGCCAAGCGGGTAGCACAGATACGCAGTATTTT. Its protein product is CASSQAGSTDTQYF.